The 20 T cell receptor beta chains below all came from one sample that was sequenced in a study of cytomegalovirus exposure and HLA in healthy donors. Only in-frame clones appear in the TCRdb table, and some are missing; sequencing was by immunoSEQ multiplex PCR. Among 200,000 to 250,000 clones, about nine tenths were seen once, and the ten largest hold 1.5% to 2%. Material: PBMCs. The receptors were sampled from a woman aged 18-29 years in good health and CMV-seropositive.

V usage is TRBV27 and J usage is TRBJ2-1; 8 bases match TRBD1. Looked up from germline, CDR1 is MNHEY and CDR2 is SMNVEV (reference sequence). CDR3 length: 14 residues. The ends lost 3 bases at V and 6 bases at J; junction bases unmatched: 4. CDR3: CASSFGGQGNEQFF. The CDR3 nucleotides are TGTGCCAGCAGTTTCGGAGGACAGGGCAATGAGCAGTTCTTC.

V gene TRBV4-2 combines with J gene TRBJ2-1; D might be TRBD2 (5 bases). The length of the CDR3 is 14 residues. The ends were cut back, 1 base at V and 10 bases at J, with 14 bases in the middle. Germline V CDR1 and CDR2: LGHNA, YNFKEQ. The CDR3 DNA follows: TGTGCCAGCAGCCAAGCCGAGCTAGGCGGGGAGCAGTTCTTC. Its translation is CASSQAELGGEQFF.

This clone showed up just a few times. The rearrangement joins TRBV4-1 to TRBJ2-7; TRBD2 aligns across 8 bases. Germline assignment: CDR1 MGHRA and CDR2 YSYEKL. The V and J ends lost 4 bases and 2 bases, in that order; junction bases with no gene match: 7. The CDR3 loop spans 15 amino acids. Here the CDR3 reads CASSLQRENPYEQYF. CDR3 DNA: TGCGCCAGCAGCCTCCAGCGGGAGAACCCCTACGAGCAGTACTTC.

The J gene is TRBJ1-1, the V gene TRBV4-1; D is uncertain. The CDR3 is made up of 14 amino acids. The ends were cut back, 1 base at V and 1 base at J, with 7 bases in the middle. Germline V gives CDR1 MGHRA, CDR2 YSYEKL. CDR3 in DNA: TGCGCCAGCAGCCAAGCGGGTGGGAACACTGAAGCTTTCTTT. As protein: CASSQAGGNTEAFF.

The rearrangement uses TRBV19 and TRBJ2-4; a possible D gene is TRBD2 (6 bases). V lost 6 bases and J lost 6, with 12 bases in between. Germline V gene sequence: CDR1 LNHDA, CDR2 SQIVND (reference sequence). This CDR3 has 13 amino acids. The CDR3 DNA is TGTGCCAGTAGCGGGGGACTTTCAAACATTCAGTACTTC. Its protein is CASSGGLSNIQYF.

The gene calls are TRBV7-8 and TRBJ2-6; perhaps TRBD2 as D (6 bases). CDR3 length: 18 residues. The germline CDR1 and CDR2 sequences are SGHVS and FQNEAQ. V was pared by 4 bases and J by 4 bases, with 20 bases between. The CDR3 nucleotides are TGTGCCAGCAGCTCCACAGCGGGTGCCGCCGGCGGGGCCAACGTCCTGACTTTC. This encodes CASSSTAGAAGGANVLTF.

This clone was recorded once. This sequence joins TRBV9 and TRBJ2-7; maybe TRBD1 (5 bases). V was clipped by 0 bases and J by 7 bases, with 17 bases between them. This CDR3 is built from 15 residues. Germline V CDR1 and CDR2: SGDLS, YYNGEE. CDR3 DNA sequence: TGTGCCAGCAGCGTAGGTTTGGGGCCCCCTGTGGAGCAGTACTTC. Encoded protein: CASSVGLGPPVEQYF.

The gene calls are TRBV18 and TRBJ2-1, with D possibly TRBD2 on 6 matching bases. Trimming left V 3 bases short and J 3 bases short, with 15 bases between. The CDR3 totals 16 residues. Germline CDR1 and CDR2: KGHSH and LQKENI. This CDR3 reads CASSPGGGQDYNEQFF. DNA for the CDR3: TGTGCCAGCTCACCGGGGGGAGGCCAGGACTACAATGAGCAGTTCTTC.

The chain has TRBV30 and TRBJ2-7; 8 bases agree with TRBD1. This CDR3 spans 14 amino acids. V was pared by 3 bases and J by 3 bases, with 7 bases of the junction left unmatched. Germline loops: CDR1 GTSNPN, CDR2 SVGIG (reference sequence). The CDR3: CAWSAGGQGYEQYF. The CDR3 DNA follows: TGTGCCTGGAGCGCCGGCGGACAGGGCTACGAGCAGTACTTC.

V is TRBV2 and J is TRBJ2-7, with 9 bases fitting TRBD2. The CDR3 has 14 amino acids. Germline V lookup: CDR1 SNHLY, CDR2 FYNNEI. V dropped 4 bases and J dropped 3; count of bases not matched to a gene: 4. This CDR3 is CASSGETSGYEQYF. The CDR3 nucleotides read TGTGCCAGCAGTGGAGAGACTAGCGGCTACGAGCAGTACTTC.

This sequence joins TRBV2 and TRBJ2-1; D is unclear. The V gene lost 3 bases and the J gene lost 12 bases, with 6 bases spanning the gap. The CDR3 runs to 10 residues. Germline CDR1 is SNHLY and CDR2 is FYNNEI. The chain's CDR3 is CASSDYAQFF. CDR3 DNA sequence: TGTGCCAGCAGTGACTATGCGCAGTTCTTC.

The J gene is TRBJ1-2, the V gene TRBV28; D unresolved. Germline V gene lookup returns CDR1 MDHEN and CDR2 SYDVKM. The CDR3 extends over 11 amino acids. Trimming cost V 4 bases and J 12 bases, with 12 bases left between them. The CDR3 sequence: CASSSPGINTF. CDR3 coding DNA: TGTGCCAGCAGTTCCCCAGGTATTAACACCTTC.

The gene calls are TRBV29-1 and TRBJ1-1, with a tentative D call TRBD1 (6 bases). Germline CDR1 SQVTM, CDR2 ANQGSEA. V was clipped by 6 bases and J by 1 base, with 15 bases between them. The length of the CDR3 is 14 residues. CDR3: CSVGGDRSNTEAFF. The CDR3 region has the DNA TGCAGCGTCGGCGGTGACAGGTCGAACACTGAAGCTTTCTTT.

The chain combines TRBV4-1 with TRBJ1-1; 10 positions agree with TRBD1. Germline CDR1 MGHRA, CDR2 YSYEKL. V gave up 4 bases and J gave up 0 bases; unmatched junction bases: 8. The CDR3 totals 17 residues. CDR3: CASSRGTGDPMNTEAFF. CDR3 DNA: TGCGCCAGCAGCCGAGGGACAGGGGACCCCATGAACACTGAAGCTTTCTTT.

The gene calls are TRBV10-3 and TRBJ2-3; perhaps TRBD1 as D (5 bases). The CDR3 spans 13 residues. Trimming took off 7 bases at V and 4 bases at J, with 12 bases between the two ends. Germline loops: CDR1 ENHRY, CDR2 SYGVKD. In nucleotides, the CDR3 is TGTGCCATCAATCCAGGGCTTTCAGATACGCAGTATTTT. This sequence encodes CAINPGLSDTQYF.

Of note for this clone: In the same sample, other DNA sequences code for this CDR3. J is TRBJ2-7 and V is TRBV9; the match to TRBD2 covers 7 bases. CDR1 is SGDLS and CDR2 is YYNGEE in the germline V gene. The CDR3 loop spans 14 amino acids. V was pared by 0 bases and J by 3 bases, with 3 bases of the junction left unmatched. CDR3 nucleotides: TGTGCCAGCAGCGTAGGGGGGGGAATCTACGAGCAGTACTTC. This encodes CASSVGGGIYEQYF.

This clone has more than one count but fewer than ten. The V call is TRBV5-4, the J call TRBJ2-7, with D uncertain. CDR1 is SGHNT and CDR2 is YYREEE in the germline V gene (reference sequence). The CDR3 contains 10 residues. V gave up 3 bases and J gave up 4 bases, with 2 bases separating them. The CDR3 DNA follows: TGTGCCAGCAGCTCTTACGAGCAGTACTTC. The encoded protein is CASSSYEQYF.

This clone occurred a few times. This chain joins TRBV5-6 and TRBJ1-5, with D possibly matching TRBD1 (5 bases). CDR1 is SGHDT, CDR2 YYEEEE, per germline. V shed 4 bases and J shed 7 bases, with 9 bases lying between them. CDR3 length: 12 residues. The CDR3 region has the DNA TGTGCCAGCAGCCCGGGGGGGCAGCCCCAGCATTTT. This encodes CASSPGGQPQHF.

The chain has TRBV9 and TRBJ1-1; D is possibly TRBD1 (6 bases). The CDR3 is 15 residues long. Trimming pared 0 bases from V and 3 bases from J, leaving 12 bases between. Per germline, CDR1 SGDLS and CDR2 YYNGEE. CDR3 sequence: CASSVVGQRDTEAFF. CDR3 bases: TGTGCCAGCAGCGTAGTTGGACAGAGGGACACTGAAGCTTTCTTT.

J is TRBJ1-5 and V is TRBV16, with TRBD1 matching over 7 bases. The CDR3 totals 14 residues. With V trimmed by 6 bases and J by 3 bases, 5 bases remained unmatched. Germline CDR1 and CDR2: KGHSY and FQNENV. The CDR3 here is CASSYTGVNQPQHF. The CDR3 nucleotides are TGTGCCAGCAGTTACACAGGGGTCAATCAGCCCCAGCATTTT.